The entry that follows covers one TCR beta chain sequence. The V gene's germline CDR1 is SGHRS and CDR2 YFSETQ. V lost 5 bases and J 5 bases, leaving 13 bases between the germline ends. The CDR3 sequence is 13 residues long. The data belong to a study of cytomegalovirus exposure and HLA in healthy donors. Primers included in the PCR were 60 Vbeta and 13 Jbeta primers. Clones were sequenced by immunoSEQ multiplex PCR, and TCRdb holds only the in-frame ones, with some missing. The sample holds 150,000 to 160,000 clones, about 88% seen once. The clonotype was recovered from a woman under 30 in good health and CMV-seronegative. Sequencing input: PBMCs. V is TRBV5-1 and J is TRBJ2-5; D is possibly TRBD1 (5 bases). In nucleotides, the CDR3 is TGCGCCAGCAGATCACAGGATTGGGAGACCCAGTACTTC. Amino acids: CASRSQDWETQYF. The whole variable domain, remainder taken from reference TRBV5-1 and TRBJ2-5, is KAGVTQTPRYLIKTRGQQVTLSCSPISGHRSVSWYQQTPGQGLQFLFEYFSETQRNKGNFPGRFSGRQFSNSRSEMNVSTLELGDSALYLCASRSQDWETQYFGPGTRLLVL.